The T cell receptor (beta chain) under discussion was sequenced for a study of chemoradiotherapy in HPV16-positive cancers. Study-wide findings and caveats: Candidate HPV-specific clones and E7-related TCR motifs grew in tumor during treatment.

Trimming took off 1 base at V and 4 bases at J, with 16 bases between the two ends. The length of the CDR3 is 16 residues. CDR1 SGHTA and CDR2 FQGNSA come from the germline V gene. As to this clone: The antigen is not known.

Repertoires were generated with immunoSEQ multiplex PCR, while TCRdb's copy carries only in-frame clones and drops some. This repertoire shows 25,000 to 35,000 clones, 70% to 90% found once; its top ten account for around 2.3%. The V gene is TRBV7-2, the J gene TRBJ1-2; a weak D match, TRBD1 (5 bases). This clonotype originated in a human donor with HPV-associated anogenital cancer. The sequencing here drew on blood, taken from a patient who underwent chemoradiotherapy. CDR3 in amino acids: CASSLGAGQGSYGYTF. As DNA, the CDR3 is TGTGCCAGCAGCTTAGGGGCGGGGCAGGGCTCCTATGGCTACACCTTC.